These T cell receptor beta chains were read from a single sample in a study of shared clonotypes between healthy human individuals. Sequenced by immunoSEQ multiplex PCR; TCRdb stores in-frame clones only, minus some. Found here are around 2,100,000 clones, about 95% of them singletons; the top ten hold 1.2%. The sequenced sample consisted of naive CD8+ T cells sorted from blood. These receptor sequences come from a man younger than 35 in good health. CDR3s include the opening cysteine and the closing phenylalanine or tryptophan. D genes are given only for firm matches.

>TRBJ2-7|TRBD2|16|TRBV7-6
CASSPGGASGTYEQYF
TGTGCCAGCAGTCCAGGGGGGGCTAGCGGGACCTACGAGCAGTACTTC
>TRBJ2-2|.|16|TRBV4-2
CASSQLLRADTGELFF
TGTGCCAGCAGCCAGCTTCTGCGGGCGGACACCGGGGAGCTGTTTTTT
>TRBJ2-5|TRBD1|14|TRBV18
CASSPGTGEETQYF
TGTGCCAGCTCACCTGGGACAGGGGAGGAGACCCAGTACTTC
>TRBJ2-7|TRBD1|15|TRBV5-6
CASSRAGQGVYEQYF
TGTGCCAGCAGCCGGGCGGGACAGGGGGTATACGAGCAGTACTTC
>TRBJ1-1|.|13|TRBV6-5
CASSAGSYTEAFF
TGTGCCAGCAGTGCAGGGTCCTACACTGAAGCTTTCTTT
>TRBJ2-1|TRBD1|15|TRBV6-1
CASSPRTGIYNEQFF
TGTGCCAGCAGTCCCCGGACAGGTATCTACAATGAGCAGTTCTTC
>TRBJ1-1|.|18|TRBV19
CASSISGVTTDMNTEAFF
TGTGCCAGTAGTATATCGGGCGTAACGACAGATATGAACACTGAAGCTTTCTTT
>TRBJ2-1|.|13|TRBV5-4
CASSLGLENEQFF
TGTGCCAGCAGCTTGGGACTAGAGAATGAGCAGTTCTTC
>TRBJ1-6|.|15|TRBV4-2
CASSQESTVGSPLHF
TGTGCCAGCAGCCAAGAGTCGACAGTAGGGTCACCCCTCCACTTT
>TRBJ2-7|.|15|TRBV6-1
CASSELSGDPYEQYF
TGTGCCAGCAGTGAATTGTCAGGGGATCCCTACGAGCAGTACTTC